Below, 21 T cell receptor beta chains from the same sample are listed, as sequenced in a study of early T cells in non-severe SARS-CoV-2 infection. One entry per CDR3 protein, called by TCRdb with MiXCR from the 5' RACE reads. The table includes 55,000 to 65,000 distinct CDR3 sequences, about an eighth detected once. The sequencing sample was made of whole blood. These receptors all come from an adult who was a healthcare worker with PCR-confirmed SARS-CoV-2 infection or an uninfected control (not recorded which).

This clonotype was counted only a few times. The chain is built from TRBV6-1 and TRBJ2-2, with D tentatively TRBD2 (5 bases). From germline, CDR1 is MNHNS and CDR2 SASEGT. The CDR3 loop spans 15 amino acids. With 4 bases removed from V and 6 bases from J, the gap between germline ends came to 15 bases. Here the CDR3 reads CASSARVGESGELFF. The CDR3 DNA reads as TGTGCCAGCAGTGCGCGGGTCGGCGAATCCGGGGAGCTGTTTTTT.

A few counts support this clonotype. The rearrangement links TRBV6-1 to TRBJ2-5; perhaps TRBD2 as D (5 bases). CDR3 length: 12 amino acids. Germline V gene data show CDR1 as MNHNS and CDR2 as SASEGT. V dropped 9 bases and J dropped 5 bases, with 13 bases sitting between them. CDR3 coding DNA: TGTGCCAGTTCCTCGGGGTGGGAGACCCAGTACTTC. It specifies CASSSGWETQYF.

The CDR3 region is CASPQAYGYTF. The CDR3 nucleotides are TGTGCCAGCCCTCAGGCGTATGGCTACACCTTC. The genes are TRBV6-4 and TRBJ1-2, with D unclear. The CDR3 spans 11 residues. The germline gives CDR1 MRHNA, CDR2 SNTAGT. The V end lost 8 bases, the J end lost 5 bases, and 9 bases lay between the germline ends.

The chain uses TRBV29-1 and TRBJ1-1, with unresolved D. The germline gives CDR1 SQVTM, CDR2 ANQGSEA. The ends were cut back, 6 bases at V and 0 bases at J, with 11 bases in the middle. The CDR3 has 13 residues. The CDR3: CSVRTDLNTEAFF. CDR3 DNA sequence: TGCAGCGTAAGAACAGACCTGAACACTGAAGCTTTCTTT. Full variable domain (remainder filled in from reference TRBV29-1 and TRBJ1-1): SAVISQKPSRDICQRGTSLTIQCQVDSQVTMMFWYRQQPGQSLTLIATANQGSEATYESGFVIDKFPISRPNLTFSTLTVSNMSPEDSSIYLCSVRTDLNTEAFFGQGTRLTVV.

This clonotype was seen repeatedly, ten times or more. The genes are TRBV3-1 and TRBJ2-7, with TRBD2 as a possible D gene (5 bases). CDR3 length: 14 residues. Trimming stripped 1 base from V and 2 bases from J, with 9 bases between. In germline, CDR1 is LGHDT, CDR2 YNNKEL (reference sequence). As DNA, the CDR3 is TGTGCCAGCAGCCAAGCCAGCGGACCCTACGAGCAGTACTTC. It translates to CASSQASGPYEQYF.

This clonotype was picked up many times. This rearrangement joins TRBV13 to TRBJ1-2, with D unclear. Looked up from germline, CDR1 is PRHDT and CDR2 is FYEKMQ (reference sequence). Trimming left V 2 bases short and J 5 bases short, with 9 bases between. CDR3 length equals 13 residues. CDR3 in amino acids: CASSLTRGYGYTF. Here the CDR3 DNA reads TGTGCCAGCAGCTTAACACGGGGTTATGGCTACACCTTC.

This clonotype was observed many times. The chain is built from TRBV11-2 and TRBJ2-7; maybe TRBD2 (5 bases). This CDR3 region has 14 residues. Germline CDR1 and CDR2: SGHAT and FQNNGV. Trimming removed 3 bases from V and 3 bases from J, with 12 bases in between. Written as DNA, the CDR3 is TGTGCCAGCAGCTTTGGTGGGAGAGGCTACGAGCAGTACTTC. Protein: CASSFGGRGYEQYF.

The J gene is TRBJ2-1, the V gene TRBV20-1, with 7 bases identical to TRBD2. Trimming removed 3 bases from V and 4 bases from J; junction bases left unmatched: 9. This CDR3 is built from 15 residues. Germline V gives CDR1 DFQATT, CDR2 SNEGSKA (reference sequence). CDR3 sequence: CSARELAGSYNEQFF. The CDR3, as DNA: TGCAGTGCTAGGGAGTTAGCGGGCAGTTACAATGAGCAGTTCTTC.

This clonotype was picked up many times. CDR3 amino acids: CSAPYKETQYF. The CDR3 nucleotides are TGCAGTGCACCATATAAAGAGACCCAGTACTTC. The V and J genes are TRBV20-1 and TRBJ2-5; D is uncertain. CDR3 length: 11 amino acids. The germline gives CDR1 DFQATT, CDR2 SNEGSKA (reference sequence). Trimming removed 6 bases at V and 3 bases at J, with 8 bases between.

This clonotype was found a few times. V and J are TRBV4-1 and TRBJ2-7; D unresolved. CDR3 length: 14 residues. Germline CDR1 reads MGHRA; CDR2 reads YSYEKL. With 1 base removed from V and 9 bases from J, the gap between germline ends came to 16 bases. The CDR3 region has the DNA TGCGCCAGCAGCCAAGTAGGGAACCCTCTCTGGCAGTACTTC. Its protein product is CASSQVGNPLWQYF.

This clonotype was detected many times. The rearrangement links TRBV7-2 to TRBJ1-5; D remains ambiguous. Deletions cut 5 bases from V and 7 bases from J, with 18 bases between. Germline values: CDR1 SGHTA, CDR2 FQGNSA. This CDR3 spans 15 amino acids. The CDR3 sequence: CASSVSFGSAQPQHF. The DNA for the CDR3 is TGTGCCAGCAGCGTAAGCTTCGGGAGCGCCCAGCCCCAGCATTTT.

This clonotype was seen at least ten times. The V gene is TRBV7-2, the J gene TRBJ2-3; 8 bases agree with TRBD1. This CDR3 region has 14 residues. V shed 5 bases and J 6 bases; nucleotides not matched to a gene: 7. Germline CDR1 and CDR2: SGHTA and FQGNSA. The CDR3 nucleotides are TGTGCCAGCAGCAGGAGACAGGGGTCCGATACGCAGTATTTT. As protein: CASSRRQGSDTQYF.

This clonotype was picked up many times. The chain carries TRBV2 and TRBJ1-3; possible D gene TRBD1, 5 bases. Germline-derived CDR1 and CDR2 are SNHLY and FYNNEI. The CDR3 length is 14 residues. V was shortened by 4 bases and J by 3 bases, with 10 bases between the two germline ends. The CDR3 loop reads CASSGQGLGNTIYF. CDR3 DNA sequence: TGTGCCAGCAGTGGGCAGGGTCTTGGAAACACCATATATTTT.

This clonotype has just a few counts. The rearrangement uses TRBV29-1 and TRBJ2-4; D may be TRBD1 (6 bases). With 5 bases removed from V and 0 bases from J, the gap between germline ends came to 20 bases. The CDR3 is made up of 17 amino acids. From germline, CDR1 is SQVTM and CDR2 ANQGSEA. The CDR3, as DNA: TGCAGCGTTCCTGCGACAGGCCAACGGGGAGCCAAAAACATTCAGTACTTC. It yields the protein CSVPATGQRGAKNIQYF.

The rearrangement links TRBV11-2 to TRBJ2-7, with D perhaps TRBD2 (5 bases). Germline V gene data show CDR1 as SGHAT and CDR2 as FQNNGV. V lost 5 bases and J 0 bases, leaving 17 bases between the germline ends. The CDR3 is 16 amino acids. For the CDR3, the DNA is TGTGCCAGCAGCCCCATCGGACGGAGGAGCTCCTACGAGCAGTACTTC. This translates into CASSPIGRRSSYEQYF.

This clonotype was detected ten times or more. The chain combines TRBV12-5 with TRBJ1-1, with a possible D match to TRBD1 (5 bases). Germline V gene data show CDR1 as LGHNT and CDR2 as FRNRAP. V shed 1 base and J shed 7 bases, with 10 bases lying between them. There are 13 residues in the CDR3. The CDR3 reads CASGLGPGGEAFF. The CDR3 DNA reads as TGTGCTAGTGGTTTGGGCCCGGGGGGTGAAGCTTTCTTT.

The chain uses TRBV20-1 and TRBJ2-7, with 10 bases lining up with TRBD2. CDR3 length: 15 residues. CDR1 DFQATT and CDR2 SNEGSKA come from the germline V gene (reference sequence). The J segment lost 2 bases and the V segment lost 2 bases, leaving 6 bases of the junction unmatched. The CDR3 bases are TGCAGTGCTAGAATATTAGCGGGAGGCCCCTACGAGCAGTACTTC. Its translation is CSARILAGGPYEQYF.

This clonotype was detected only a few times. The V call is TRBV6-6, the J call TRBJ1-6; D not certain. CDR3 length: 17 amino acids. V shed 6 bases and J shed 8 bases, with 23 bases lying between them. Germline CDR1 reads MNHNY; CDR2 reads SVGAGI (reference sequence). The DNA for the CDR3 is TGTGCCAGCAGACCCAAGGGAACCCTTGATTTGGATTCACCCCTCCACTTT. Its protein product is CASRPKGTLDLDSPLHF.

This clonotype was observed a few times. CDR3 region: CASSRRTEQETQYF. CDR3 bases: TGTGCCAGCAGCCGTAGGACTGAACAAGAGACCCAGTACTTC. This rearrangement joins TRBV7-9 to TRBJ2-5; D is perhaps TRBD2 (5 bases). The V gene's germline CDR1 is SEHNR and CDR2 FQNEAQ (reference sequence). Between the trimmed V and J ends, which lost 5 bases and 2 bases, there was a span of 12 bases. The CDR3 has 14 residues.

The sample holds many counts of this clonotype. The rearrangement links TRBV5-5 to TRBJ1-5; TRBD1 is a possible D gene (6 bases). The ends were cut back, 4 bases at V and 5 bases at J, with 13 bases in the middle. This CDR3 contains 14 residues. Per germline, CDR1 SGHKS and CDR2 YYEKEE (reference sequence). Here the CDR3 reads CASSPLPGDQPQHF. CDR3 DNA: TGTGCCAGCAGCCCGTTACCAGGGGATCAGCCCCAGCATTTT.

This clonotype was counted ten times or more. The V call is TRBV27, the J call TRBJ2-3, with 13 nucleotides matching TRBD2. J gave up 3 bases and V 6 bases, and 3 bases lay outside the gene matches. Germline lookup yields CDR1 MNHEY and CDR2 SMNVEV (reference sequence). The CDR3 sequence is 15 residues long. CDR3 residues: CASSGTSGNTDTQYF. CDR3 nucleotide sequence: TGTGCCAGCAGCGGGACTAGCGGGAATACAGATACGCAGTATTTT.